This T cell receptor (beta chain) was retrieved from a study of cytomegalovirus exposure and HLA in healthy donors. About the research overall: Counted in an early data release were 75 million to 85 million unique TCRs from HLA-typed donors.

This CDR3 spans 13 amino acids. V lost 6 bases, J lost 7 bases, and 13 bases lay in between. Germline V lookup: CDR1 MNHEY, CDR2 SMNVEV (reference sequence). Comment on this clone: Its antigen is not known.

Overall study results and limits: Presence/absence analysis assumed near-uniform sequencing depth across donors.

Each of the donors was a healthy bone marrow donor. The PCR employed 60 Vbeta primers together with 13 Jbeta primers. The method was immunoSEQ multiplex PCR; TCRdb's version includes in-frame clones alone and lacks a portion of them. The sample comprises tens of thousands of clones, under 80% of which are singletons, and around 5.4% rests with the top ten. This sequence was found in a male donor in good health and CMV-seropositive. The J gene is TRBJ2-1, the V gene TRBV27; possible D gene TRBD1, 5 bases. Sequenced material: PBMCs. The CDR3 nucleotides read TGTGCCAGCAGGTCCACAGGTACAAATGAGCAGTTCTTC. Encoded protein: CASRSTGTNEQFF.